Each of the 31 T cell receptor beta chains below was sequenced from the same sample in a study of neoadjuvant anti-PD-1 for oral cavity cancer. Only in-frame clones appear in the TCRdb table, and some are missing; sequencing was by immunoSEQ multiplex PCR. Here the sample spans 55,000 to 80,000 clones, around 82% being singletons. The source material was PBMCs, sampled before nivolumab (anti-PD-1) treatment. The receptors come from a person aged 35 to 85 with oral cavity squamous cell carcinoma.

The V gene is TRBV6-4, the J gene TRBJ2-7; 7 nucleotides agree with TRBD1. CDR3 length: 15 residues. Looked up from germline, CDR1 is MRHNA and CDR2 is SNTAGT. Trimming took 6 bases from V and 2 from J; bases not matched to a gene: 10. DNA of the CDR3: TGTGCCAGCAGCCTAGAGACAGGGTACCCCTACGAGCAGTACTTC. Translated: CASSLETGYPYEQYF.

The chain uses TRBV4-2 and TRBJ2-7, with 7 bases that match TRBD2. There are 14 residues in the CDR3. V shed 5 bases, J shed 2 bases, and the junction held 6 bases outside the gene matches. Per germline, CDR1 LGHNA and CDR2 YNFKEQ. CDR3 amino acids: CASSDSGSTYEQYF. The CDR3, as DNA: TGTGCCAGCAGCGATAGCGGGTCAACCTACGAGCAGTACTTC.

The V call is TRBV15, the J call TRBJ2-6; no clear D gene. The CDR3 runs to 16 residues. V was trimmed by 4 bases and J by 0 bases, leaving 10 bases between them. CDR1 and CDR2 (germline): LNHNV, YYDKDF (reference sequence). CDR3 sequence reads: CATSTGPTSGANVLTF. The DNA for the CDR3 is TGTGCCACCAGCACAGGACCGACCTCTGGGGCCAACGTCCTGACTTTC. Full variable domain (remainder filled in from reference TRBV15 and TRBJ2-6): DAMVIQNPRYQVTQFGKPVTLSCSQTLNHNVMYWYQQKSSQAPKLLFHYYDKDFNNEADTPDNFQSRRPNTSFCFLDIRSPGLGDTAMYLCATSTGPTSGANVLTFGAGSRLTVL.

The rearrangement uses TRBV5-4 and TRBJ2-5; a weak D match, TRBD2 (7 bases). The CDR3 is 14 amino acids. Trimming removed 1 base from V and 4 bases from J, with 11 bases in between. CDR1 is SGHNT, CDR2 YYREEE, per germline (reference sequence). CDR3 amino acids: CASSLPGEGETQYF. The CDR3 DNA sequence: TGTGCCAGCAGCTTGCCAGGGGAGGGAGAGACCCAGTACTTC. The full variable domain, completed using reference TRBV5-4 and TRBJ2-5, is ETGVTQSPTHLIKTRGQQVTLRCSSQSGHNTVSWYQQALGQGPQFIFQYYREEENGRGNFPPRFSGLQFPNYSSELNVNALELDDSALYLCASSLPGEGETQYFGPGTRLLVL.

The chain is built from TRBV11-2 and TRBJ2-1, with 12 bases aligning to TRBD2. The J segment lost 7 bases and the V segment lost 5 bases, leaving 6 bases of the junction unmatched. This CDR3 has 15 amino acids. The germline V gene has CDR1 SGHAT and CDR2 FQNNGV. DNA for the CDR3: TGTGCCAGCAGCCCACTAGCGGGAGGCCAAAATGAGCAGTTCTTC. It yields the protein CASSPLAGGQNEQFF.

The chain combines TRBV11-2 with TRBJ2-3, with 10 nucleotides matching TRBD2. CDR1 is SGHAT, CDR2 FQNNGV, per germline. Trimming at V came to 5 bases and at J to 2 bases, leaving 7 bases not matched to a gene. This CDR3 is 16 amino acids long. The CDR3 sequence: CASSIVAGGLTDTQYF. CDR3 sequence (DNA): TGTGCCAGCAGCATCGTAGCGGGAGGCCTCACAGATACGCAGTATTTT.

V gene TRBV19 combines with J gene TRBJ2-1; 8 bases are a match to TRBD2. V trimming: 4 bases; J trimming: 9 bases; junction bases outside the gene matches: 14. The CDR3 is 16 amino acids. Germline assignment: CDR1 LNHDA and CDR2 SQIVND (reference sequence). DNA for the CDR3: TGTGCCAGTAGTACAATCAGCGGGAGAGGGCGTGGTGAGCAGTTCTTC. Translating it yields CASSTISGRGRGEQFF.

This chain joins TRBV6-5 and TRBJ1-2; 8 bases match TRBD1. V dropped 5 bases and J dropped 6; count of bases not matched to a gene: 8. The length of the CDR3 is 14 residues. Germline lookup yields CDR1 MNHEY and CDR2 SVGAGI. The chain's CDR3 is CASSQIGQGDGYTF. As DNA, the CDR3 is TGTGCCAGCAGTCAAATCGGACAGGGCGATGGCTACACCTTC.

V is TRBV30 and J is TRBJ2-3, with 12 positions matching TRBD2. V lost 5 bases to trimming and J lost 5 bases; unmatched junction nucleotides: 5. Germline assignment: CDR1 GTSNPN and CDR2 SVGIG (reference sequence). The CDR3 has 14 residues. CDR3 in amino acids: CAWSSGGALDTQYF. The CDR3 coding sequence is TGTGCCTGGTCTAGCGGGGGGGCCTTAGATACGCAGTATTTT. The full variable domain, with the rest looked up from reference TRBV30 and TRBJ2-3, is SQTIHQWPATLVQPVGSPLSLECTVEGTSNPNLYWYRQAAGRGLQLLFYSVGIGQISSEVPQNLSASRPQDRQFILSSKKLLLSDSGFYLCAWSSGGALDTQYFGPGTRLTVL.

This chain joins TRBV30 and TRBJ1-1, with 7 bases fitting TRBD1. J gave up 2 bases and V 3 bases, and 12 bases lay outside the gene matches. CDR1 and CDR2 (germline): GTSNPN, SVGIG (reference sequence). CDR3 length equals 16 residues. CDR3 nucleotides: TGTGCCTGGAGAAAGACAGGGATGACCCCTAACACTGAAGCTTTCTTT. It is translated as CAWRKTGMTPNTEAFF.

This clone was observed a single time. The chain combines TRBV9 with TRBJ1-1; the D is unclear. The CDR3 contains 13 residues. The germline CDR1 and CDR2 sequences are SGDLS and YYNGEE. The V gene lost 0 bases and the J gene lost 4 bases, with 7 bases spanning the gap. CDR3 residues: CASSVGPFTEAFF. The CDR3 DNA is TGTGCCAGCAGCGTAGGTCCGTTCACTGAAGCTTTCTTT.

The chain combines TRBV10-3 with TRBJ2-3, with D tentatively TRBD2 (6 bases). The V gene's germline CDR1 is ENHRY and CDR2 SYGVKD. Trimming removed 6 bases at V and 6 bases at J, with 13 bases between. The CDR3 totals 13 residues. The CDR3 nucleotides are TGTGCCATCAGCTGGCGGGAAGAGGATACGCAGTATTTT. Residues: CAISWREEDTQYF.

The CDR3 here is CASSDAGLYNEQFF. The CDR3 DNA sequence: TGTGCCAGCAGTGATGCTGGACTATACAATGAGCAGTTCTTC. The chain combines TRBV25-1 with TRBJ2-1, with a possible D match to TRBD2 (6 bases). The V end lost 3 bases, the J end lost 4 bases, and 10 bases lay between the germline ends. The CDR3 has 14 residues. CDR1 and CDR2 from the germline V gene are MGHDK and SYGVNS. The entire variable domain, with the rest obtained from reference TRBV25-1 and TRBJ2-1, is as follows: EADIYQTPRYLVIGTGKKITLECSQTMGHDKMYWYQQDPGMELHLIHYSYGVNSTEKGDLSSESTVSRIRTEHFPLTLESARPSHTSQYLCASSDAGLYNEQFFGPGTRLTVL.

The chain carries TRBV9 and TRBJ2-3, with TRBD2 matching 9 bases. Germline V gene lookup returns CDR1 SGDLS and CDR2 YYNGEE. The V gene end was trimmed by 0 bases and the J gene end by 5 bases; junction bases not matched to a gene: 10. This CDR3 has 17 amino acids. CDR3 sequence (DNA): TGTGCCAGCAGCGTAGGCCCCGGGACTAGCACGTTAGATACGCAGTATTTT. Its translation: CASSVGPGTSTLDTQYF.

This clone is a singleton in its sample. The chain uses TRBV6-6 and TRBJ2-5; 8 nucleotides line up with TRBD1. Germline CDR1 reads MNHNY; CDR2 reads SVGAGI (reference sequence). The junction had 7 bases not matched to a gene; V was cut back by 6 bases and J by 4 bases. The CDR3 length is 14 residues. The CDR3 loop is CASRRGQGRETQYF. CDR3 nucleotide sequence: TGTGCCAGCAGGCGCGGACAGGGCCGAGAGACCCAGTACTTC.

The rearrangement links TRBV28 to TRBJ2-7, with 10 bases aligning to TRBD1. Germline trimming cut 8 bases from V and 2 bases from J; bases unmatched to any gene: 12. CDR1 is MDHEN, CDR2 SYDVKM, per germline. The CDR3 is made up of 16 amino acids. The CDR3 spells CASCISPGQGPYEQYF. CDR3 nucleotide sequence: TGTGCCAGCTGCATTTCTCCGGGACAGGGGCCCTACGAGCAGTACTTC.

The J gene is TRBJ2-7, the V gene TRBV5-6; possible D gene TRBD1, 5 bases. V lost 2 bases and J 6 bases, leaving 21 bases between the germline ends. CDR3 length equals 16 residues. CDR1 and CDR2 from the germline V gene are SGHDT and YYEEEE. CDR3 loop: CASSLYFRTLRFEQYF. The CDR3 coding sequence is TGTGCCAGCAGCTTATACTTCCGGACACTCAGGTTCGAGCAGTACTTC.

The chain has TRBV30 and TRBJ1-6; D is uncertain. V was pared by 1 base and J by 13 bases, with 11 bases between. This CDR3 has 12 residues. Germline V gene data show CDR1 as GTSNPN and CDR2 as SVGIG (reference sequence). This CDR3 reads CAWSEYGTPLHF. DNA for the CDR3: TGTGCCTGGAGTGAGTACGGCACGCCCCTCCACTTT.

This clone was found once. This rearrangement joins TRBV21-1 to TRBJ1-3. TRBV21-1 is an annotated pseudogene. The CDR3 runs 16 residues. For the CDR3, the DNA is TGTGCCAGCAGCCTAGGCGGGGGGCTACCTGGAAACACCATATATTTT. Encoded protein: CASSLGGGLPGNTIYF.

The chain links TRBV6-1 to TRBJ2-7; D unclear. Germline V lookup: CDR1 MNHNS, CDR2 SASEGT. V lost 6 bases to trimming and J lost 0 bases, with 3 bases between them. This CDR3 is 11 amino acids long. The CDR3 DNA follows: TGTGCCAGCAGGCCCTCCTACGAGCAGTACTTC. Its protein product is CASRPSYEQYF.

The rearrangement links TRBV7-9 to TRBJ2-3; 9 positions match TRBD2. Germline V CDR1 and CDR2: SEHNR, FQNEAQ (reference sequence). CDR3 size: 13 residues. V gave up 3 bases and J gave up 8 bases; unmatched junction bases: 3. The CDR3 coding sequence is TGTGCCAGCAGCTTTAGCGGGAGTGGTACGCAGTATTTT. Protein product: CASSFSGSGTQYF. The full variable domain, rest sourced from reference TRBV7-9 and TRBJ2-3, is DTGVSQNPRHKITKRGQNVTFRCDPISEHNRLYWYRQTLGQGPEFLTYFQNEAQLEKSRLLSDRFSAERPKGSFSTLEIQRTEQGDSAMYLCASSFSGSGTQYFGPGTRLTVL.

The chain recombines TRBV28 with TRBJ2-5; D is perhaps TRBD1 (5 bases). The CDR3 runs 14 residues. V gave up 6 bases and J gave up 2 bases, with 13 bases separating them. From germline, CDR1 is MDHEN and CDR2 SYDVKM. The CDR3 DNA reads TGTGCCAGCAGCGAAGGGGATTGGCAAGAGACCCAGTACTTC. This translates into CASSEGDWQETQYF.

CDR3 protein: CASSFRRWNTGELFF. The CDR3 DNA reads TGCGCCAGCAGCTTCCGGAGATGGAACACCGGGGAGCTGTTTTTT. The chain employs TRBV5-1 and TRBJ2-2; unclear D gene. V was trimmed by 2 bases and J by 1 base, leaving 9 bases between them. The CDR3 extends over 15 amino acids. Per germline, CDR1 SGHRS and CDR2 YFSETQ. Variable domain in full (rest from reference TRBV5-1 and TRBJ2-2): KAGVTQTPRYLIKTRGQQVTLSCSPISGHRSVSWYQQTPGQGLQFLFEYFSETQRNKGNFPGRFSGRQFSNSRSEMNVSTLELGDSALYLCASSFRRWNTGELFFGEGSRLTVL.

This chain joins TRBV10-3 and TRBJ2-1; D may be TRBD1 (5 bases). The germline V gene has CDR1 ENHRY and CDR2 SYGVKD. The ends were cut back, 2 bases at V and 6 bases at J, with 11 bases in the middle. CDR3 length: 14 amino acids. CDR3 sequence reads: CAISEGQGSNEQFF. The CDR3 bases are TGTGCCATCAGTGAGGGGCAGGGATCCAATGAGCAGTTCTTC.

The chain uses TRBV7-7 and TRBJ2-7, with D maybe TRBD2 (5 bases). Per germline, CDR1 SSHAT and CDR2 FNYEAQ (reference sequence). This CDR3 comprises 13 residues. The V gene lost 2 bases and the J gene lost 4 bases, with 9 bases spanning the gap. Written as DNA, the CDR3 is TGTGCCAGCAGCTTACTGGGAGAGTACGAGCAGTACTTC. Translated, it gives CASSLLGEYEQYF.

The chain uses TRBV6-1 and TRBJ1-4; the D is unclear. Trimming pared 2 bases from V and 7 bases from J, leaving 14 bases between. The CDR3 has 15 residues. Germline V gives CDR1 MNHNS, CDR2 SASEGT. For the CDR3, the DNA is TGTGCCAGCAGTGAACTTGGCCAAAGGCGTGAAAAACTGTTTTTT. Protein: CASSELGQRREKLFF.

V gene TRBV5-1 combines with J gene TRBJ2-5, with D possibly TRBD2 on 5 matching bases. The V gene lost 0 bases and the J gene lost 5 bases, with 14 bases spanning the gap. The CDR3 sequence is 15 residues long. The germline gives CDR1 SGHRS, CDR2 YFSETQ. The CDR3 DNA reads TGCGCCAGCAGCTTGGCCGGGGTGGCTGTGGAGACCCAGTACTTC. Protein: CASSLAGVAVETQYF.

The chain links TRBV11-2 to TRBJ2-7, with D possibly called TRBD1 or TRBD2 (5 bases each). The germline CDR1 and CDR2 sequences are SGHAT and FQNNGV. CDR3 length: 15 amino acids. V dropped 4 bases and J dropped 6 bases, with 19 bases sitting between them. CDR3 amino acids: CASSSGTLRASEQYF. The CDR3 DNA sequence: TGTGCCAGCAGCTCCGGGACGTTGAGGGCCTCCGAGCAGTACTTC.

V gene TRBV27 combines with J gene TRBJ2-7, with 10 positions matching TRBD1. The V and J ends lost 1 base and 3 bases, in that order; junction bases with no gene match: 9. Germline values: CDR1 MNHEY, CDR2 SMNVEV (reference sequence). The CDR3 runs 17 residues. In DNA, the CDR3 is TGTGCCAGCAGTTTATTCTGGGACAGGGGACGACACTACGAGCAGTACTTC. Amino acid sequence: CASSLFWDRGRHYEQYF.

This chain connects TRBV11-1 to TRBJ2-7, with D possibly matching TRBD1 (5 bases). Trimming removed 5 bases at V and 1 base at J, with 15 bases between. Per the germline V gene, CDR1 is SGHAT and CDR2 is FQDESV (reference sequence). The CDR3 loop spans 15 amino acids. CDR3: CASSPAPDSSYEQYF. CDR3 in DNA: TGTGCCAGCAGCCCGGCCCCTGACAGTTCCTACGAGCAGTACTTC. The full variable domain, completed using reference TRBV11-1 and TRBJ2-7, is EAEVAQSPRYKITEKSQAVAFWCDPISGHATLYWYRQILGQGPELLVQFQDESVVDDSQLPKDRFSAERLKGVDSTLKIQPAELGDSAMYLCASSPAPDSSYEQYFGPGTRLTVT.

V and J are TRBV11-2 and TRBJ2-7, with D perhaps matching TRBD2 (5 bases). Germline-derived CDR1 and CDR2 are SGHAT and FQNNGV. This CDR3 has 14 amino acids. The ends were cut back, 2 bases at V and 4 bases at J, with 12 bases in the middle. The CDR3 loop is CASSLTSGAYEQYF. The CDR3 DNA reads as TGTGCCAGCAGCTTAACCAGCGGAGCTTACGAGCAGTACTTC.